This T cell receptor beta chain was documented in a study of CD8 T cells in ankylosing spondylitis. Notes on the study in general: Ankylosing spondylitis blood appeared to carry a characteristic TCR beta motif of several highly homologous variants.

Via MiXCR, TCRdb re-called the 5' RACE reads, giving one row per CDR3 protein. The data show 35,000 to 40,000 distinct CDR3 sequences, with approximately 15% seen just once and around 45% held by the top ten. Germline CDR1 and CDR2: SGHRS and YFSETQ. V lost 6 bases, J lost 8 bases, and 11 bases stayed unmatched. The CDR3 length is 15 residues. In regard to this clonotype: Its target is unknown.

The clonotype comes from a male donor with ankylosing spondylitis or in good health (not recorded which). Sequenced material: blood. This chain connects TRBV5-1 to TRBJ2-1; TRBD2 agrees at 10 bases. Here the CDR3 DNA reads TGCGCCAGCACCATACTAGCGGGGCCTTTAGATGAGCAGTTCTTC. Its protein is CASTILAGPLDEQFF. Drawing the rest from reference TRBV5-1 and TRBJ2-1, the complete variable domain is KAGVTQTPRYLIKTRGQQVTLSCSPISGHRSVSWYQQTPGQGLQFLFEYFSETQRNKGNFPGRFSGRQFSNSRSEMNVSTLELGDSALYLCASTILAGPLDEQFFGPGTRLTVL.